This T cell receptor (beta chain) is drawn from a study of blood T cell repertoires in COVID-19. Overall study context: PBMCs, B-cell-depleted T cells, or T cells provided the cDNA or gDNA that made up the material.

The CDR3 has 13 residues. Trimming cost V 4 bases and J 6 bases, with 12 bases left between them. Libraries were prepared by immunoSEQ multiplex PCR; TCRdb keeps only in-frame clonotypes and omits some of them. The sample lists over 250,000 clones, roughly 90% seen once, with approximately 1.8% in the top ten. The study drew participants aged roughly 18 to 95 years from some 23 US areas. The V gene is TRBV12-3 or TRBV12-4, the J gene TRBJ1-2, with a weak D call TRBD1 (5 bases). The sample comprised PBMCs or T cells enriched from blood (not recorded which). This receptor was identified in a woman aged 60-75 years who had recovered from COVID-19. The CDR3 DNA is TGTGCCAGCAGTTATGGGGGAGGAAATGGCTACACCTTC. This translates into CASSYGGGNGYTF.